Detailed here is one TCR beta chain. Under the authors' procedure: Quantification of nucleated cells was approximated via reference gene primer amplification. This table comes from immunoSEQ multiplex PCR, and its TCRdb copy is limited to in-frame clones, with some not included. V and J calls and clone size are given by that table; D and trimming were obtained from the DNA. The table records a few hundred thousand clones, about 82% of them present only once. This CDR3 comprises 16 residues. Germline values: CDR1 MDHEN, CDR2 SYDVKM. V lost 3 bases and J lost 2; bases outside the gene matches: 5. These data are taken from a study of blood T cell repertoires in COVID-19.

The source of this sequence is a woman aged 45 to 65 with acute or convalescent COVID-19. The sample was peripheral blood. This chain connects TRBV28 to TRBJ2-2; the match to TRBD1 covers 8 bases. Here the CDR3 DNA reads TGTGCCAGCAGTTTCTGGACAGGGACCAACACCGGGGAGCTGTTTTTT. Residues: CASSFWTGTNTGELFF.